Following are 24 T cell receptor beta chains from one sample sequenced in a study of technical replicates of blood from a few donors. Sequenced by immunoSEQ multiplex PCR; TCRdb stores in-frame clones only, minus some. The table includes tens of thousands of clones, about 96% detected once. Sequences were obtained from T cells isolated from PBMCs. These receptors originate from a human donor in good health.

V and J are TRBV18 and TRBJ2-1, with 8 positions matching TRBD1. J lost 8 bases, V lost 3 bases, and 24 bases had no gene match. CDR3 length: 20 residues. Germline values: CDR1 KGHSH, CDR2 LQKENI. DNA of the CDR3: TGTGCCAGCTCACCTTCTTTCCGGGACAGGTCCCTCTTCTTTAACTATGAGCAGTTCTTC. Translation gives CASSPSFRDRSLFFNYEQFF.

The V and J genes are TRBV19 and TRBJ2-2; 7 nucleotides agree with TRBD2. Germline V gene lookup returns CDR1 LNHDA and CDR2 SQIVND (reference sequence). J was trimmed by 3 bases and V by 7 bases; bases with no gene match: 5. The CDR3 sequence is 14 residues long. The CDR3 DNA follows: TGTGCCAGTACCCAGCGGGAATACACCGGGGAGCTGTTTTTT. Protein sequence: CASTQREYTGELFF.

V and J are TRBV28 and TRBJ1-5, with D uncertain. The V and J ends lost 4 bases and 7 bases respectively, with 20 bases between them. This CDR3 is 16 amino acids long. CDR1 is MDHEN, CDR2 SYDVKM, per germline. CDR3 in amino acids: CASSSSGEGVRQPQHF. The CDR3 DNA follows: TGTGCCAGCAGTTCGTCCGGGGAGGGAGTAAGGCAGCCCCAGCATTTT.

The rearrangement joins TRBV7-9 to TRBJ2-1; 8 bases map to TRBD2. The germline V gene encodes CDR1 SEHNR and CDR2 FQNEAQ (reference sequence). CDR3 length: 16 amino acids. V shed 5 bases, J shed 8 bases, and the junction held 14 bases outside the gene matches. The CDR3: CASSGIEAGVGDEQFF. CDR3 in DNA: TGTGCCAGCAGCGGGATCGAAGCGGGGGTCGGGGATGAGCAGTTCTTC.

This chain uses TRBV28 with TRBJ2-7; 7 nucleotides agree with TRBD1. This CDR3 is 15 amino acids long. J was trimmed by 3 bases and V by 4 bases; bases with no gene match: 9. Looked up from germline, CDR1 is MDHEN and CDR2 is SYDVKM. CDR3 bases: TGTGCCAGCAGTTCCCCCAGGGGGACGTACTACGAGCAGTACTTC. Translated: CASSSPRGTYYEQYF. Looking up the rest from reference TRBV28 and TRBJ2-7 gives the full variable domain: DVKVTQSSRYLVKRTGEKVFLECVQDMDHENMFWYRQDPGLGLRLIYFSYDVKMKEKGDIPEGYSVSREKKERFSLILESASTNQTSMYLCASSSPRGTYYEQYFGPGTRLTVT.

The chain couples TRBV4-1 to TRBJ2-2; 11 nucleotides align to TRBD2. The germline gives CDR1 MGHRA, CDR2 YSYEKL. V was pared by 0 bases and J by 3 bases, with 12 bases of the junction left unmatched. The CDR3 runs 20 residues. CDR3 bases: TGCGCCAGCAGCCAAGAGATAACGGCTAGCGGGGGGCTATACACCGGGGAGCTGTTTTTT. Its translation: CASSQEITASGGLYTGELFF.

The chain is built from TRBV5-4 and TRBJ2-7; D gene unclear. Deletions cut 0 bases from V and 0 bases from J, with 10 bases between. Germline V gene data show CDR1 as SGHNT and CDR2 as YYREEE (reference sequence). CDR3 length equals 15 residues. Here the CDR3 DNA reads TGTGCCAGCAGCTTGGGTGGTCTGAGCTCCTACGAGCAGTACTTC. As protein: CASSLGGLSSYEQYF.

V usage is TRBV14 and J usage is TRBJ1-3; D remains unclear. This CDR3 comprises 14 residues. Trimming removed 6 bases from V and 2 bases from J, with 11 bases in between. In germline, CDR1 is SGHDN, CDR2 FVKESK. CDR3 in DNA: TGTGCCAGCAGTTGGTCCGGGACTGGAAACACCATATATTTT. As protein: CASSWSGTGNTIYF.

The chain is built from TRBV2 and TRBJ1-1; 9 bases map to TRBD1. The CDR3 loop spans 21 amino acids. J was trimmed by 0 bases and V by 4 bases; bases with no gene match: 21. Germline-derived CDR1 and CDR2 are SNHLY and FYNNEI. In DNA form, the CDR3 reads TGTGCCAGCAGTGTAGTAGGACAGGGGACGTTCGACGGTCCCATGAACACTGAAGCTTTCTTT. Translation gives CASSVVGQGTFDGPMNTEAFF.

This rearrangement joins TRBV15 to TRBJ2-2; 7 positions match TRBD1. Losses at the gene ends were 0 bases for V and 9 bases for J; bases not matched to a gene: 7. CDR3 length equals 15 residues. Germline loops: CDR1 LNHNV, CDR2 YYDKDF (reference sequence). The chain's CDR3 is CATSRDKGASRELFF. CDR3 DNA sequence: TGTGCCACCAGCAGAGATAAGGGGGCTTCTCGGGAGCTGTTTTTT.

The rearrangement joins TRBV29-1 to TRBJ2-7, with 10 bases matching TRBD2. The CDR3 has 20 amino acids. Trimming at V came to 4 bases and at J to 4 bases, leaving 25 bases not matched to a gene. Germline V gene lookup returns CDR1 SQVTM and CDR2 ANQGSEA. CDR3 nucleotide sequence: TGCAGCGTTGTGGGTCGAAGGGGCACCTTTCTAGCGGGAGTCGTGTACGAGCAGTACTTC. As protein: CSVVGRRGTFLAGVVYEQYF.

The chain is built from TRBV29-1 and TRBJ1-2, with 7 bases that match TRBD1. CDR3 length: 11 amino acids. Per germline, CDR1 SQVTM and CDR2 ANQGSEA. V was pared by 8 bases and J by 4 bases, with 4 bases of the junction left unmatched. CDR3 residues: CSTGDSYGYTF. The CDR3 DNA reads as TGCAGCACCGGGGACAGCTATGGCTACACCTTC.

The V gene is TRBV9, the J gene TRBJ2-3; TRBD2 agrees at 9 bases. The CDR3 covers 16 residues. The V gene end was trimmed by 4 bases and the J gene end by 4 bases; junction bases not matched to a gene: 10. CDR1 is SGDLS, CDR2 YYNGEE, per germline. In nucleotides, the CDR3 is TGTGCCAGCAGCACCCTCGGTAGCGGGGGTTCAGATACGCAGTATTTT. Translating it yields CASSTLGSGGSDTQYF.

The rearrangement joins TRBV2 to TRBJ2-7; no clear D gene. The CDR3 is made up of 10 amino acids. Germline V gene lookup returns CDR1 SNHLY and CDR2 FYNNEI. Trimming took off 5 bases at V and 4 bases at J, with 3 bases between the two ends. The DNA of the CDR3 is TGTGCCAGCAGTTATTACGAGCAGTACTTC. It specifies CASSYYEQYF.

This chain links TRBV30 with TRBJ2-2, with unresolved D. Between the trimmed V and J ends, which lost 2 bases and 6 bases, there was a span of 10 bases. The CDR3 runs to 13 residues. Germline CDR1 and CDR2: GTSNPN and SVGIG (reference sequence). CDR3 residues: CAWSPLAAGELFF. CDR3 sequence (DNA): TGTGCCTGGAGTCCCCTGGCCGCCGGGGAGCTGTTTTTT.

This chain uses TRBV6-5 with TRBJ1-6, with 10 bases aligning to TRBD1. The CDR3 runs 16 residues. V shed 1 base, J shed 3 bases, and the junction held 0 bases outside the gene matches. Germline values: CDR1 MNHEY, CDR2 SVGAGI. The CDR3 region has the DNA TGTGCCAGCAGTTACTGGACAGGGGGCTATAATTCACCCCTCCACTTT. This gives the protein CASSYWTGGYNSPLHF.

The chain carries TRBV6-4 and TRBJ2-3, with D perhaps matching TRBD2 (5 bases). V was trimmed by 3 bases and J by 1 base, leaving 8 bases between them. Germline CDR1 is MRHNA and CDR2 is SNTAGT. This CDR3 spans 14 amino acids. CDR3 sequence (DNA): TGTGCCAGCAGTGAGATTAGCGGCACAGATACGCAGTATTTT. This translates into CASSEISGTDTQYF.

This rearrangement joins TRBV4-1 to TRBJ1-1; D ambiguous. The V gene lost 10 bases and the J gene lost 0 bases, with 12 bases spanning the gap. Germline lookup yields CDR1 MGHRA and CDR2 YSYEKL. The CDR3 consists of 13 residues. CDR3 nucleotides: TGCGCCACGGGGTCTGGTGTGAACACTGAAGCTTTCTTT. It translates to CATGSGVNTEAFF.

This clone was detected once. V usage is TRBV7-9 and J usage is TRBJ2-7; D gene uncertain. The CDR3 has 12 residues. V was shortened by 11 bases and J by 0 bases, with 11 bases between the two germline ends. Looked up from germline, CDR1 is SEHNR and CDR2 is FQNEAQ (reference sequence). In nucleotides, the CDR3 is TGTGCCGTATCCCTAAGCTCCTACGAGCAGTACTTC. Protein product: CAVSLSSYEQYF.

The genes are TRBV9 and TRBJ2-3, with D possibly TRBD2 on 6 matching bases. The CDR3 totals 16 residues. Trimming stripped 3 bases from V and 0 bases from J, with 14 bases between. Germline CDR1 and CDR2: SGDLS and YYNGEE. The CDR3 region has the DNA TGTGCCAGCAGCGCGGCGGGGAGCCCCAGCACAGATACGCAGTATTTT. It encodes CASSAAGSPSTDTQYF.

This clone was observed a single time. The chain employs TRBV11-3 and TRBJ2-4; the D gene is possibly TRBD2 (6 bases). V was pared by 1 base and J by 6 bases, with 19 bases between. The CDR3 consists of 17 residues. CDR1 and CDR2 from the germline V gene are SGHNT and YENEEA. The CDR3 nucleotides read TGTGCCAGCAGCTTAGGGACCACGCGGGGAGGTGGAAACATTCAGTACTTC. It yields the protein CASSLGTTRGGGNIQYF.

The chain has TRBV2 and TRBJ2-7, with a possible D match to TRBD1 (6 bases). Germline CDR1 is SNHLY and CDR2 is FYNNEI. Trimming shortened V by 5 bases and J by 3 bases, and 11 bases separated the two germline ends. The CDR3 loop spans 13 amino acids. CDR3 nucleotides: TGTGCCAGCAGTTATGACAGGCTCTACGAGCAGTACTTC. Translation: CASSYDRLYEQYF.

V is TRBV27 and J is TRBJ2-7; a possible D gene is TRBD1 (6 bases). The CDR3 loop spans 12 amino acids. Trimming stripped 8 bases from V and 4 bases from J, with 12 bases between. Germline V gene sequence: CDR1 MNHEY, CDR2 SMNVEV (reference sequence). The CDR3 is CASATRGYEQYF. In nucleotides, the CDR3 is TGTGCCAGCGCTACAAGGGGGTACGAGCAGTACTTC.

The J gene is TRBJ2-5, the V gene TRBV6-5; 11 positions agree with TRBD2. The CDR3 runs 15 residues. The ends lost 6 bases at V and 5 bases at J; junction bases unmatched: 8. Germline lookup yields CDR1 MNHEY and CDR2 SVGAGI. CDR3 DNA: TGTGCCAGCAGCAGTAGCGGGAGGGCCCGGGAGACCCAGTACTTC. This sequence encodes CASSSSGRARETQYF.